The rows below give T cell receptor beta chains drawn from one sample of a study of blood T cells in healthy people across ages. Using its own MiXCR run on the 5' RACE reads, TCRdb lists one record per CDR3 protein. The sample lists more than 650,000 distinct CDR3 sequences; about 20% were seen once. Sequenced sample: blood. Source of these receptors: a man between 65 and 85 years old in good health. Both conserved end residues are part of each CDR3. The order of the fields is D gene, J gene, V gene, clone size, CDR3 DNA, CDR3 protein. The D gene is left open where the match is weak. Clone size is stated in some rows and not others, as once, few, many or a class when expanded.

d_gene: -
j_gene: TRBJ2-7
v_gene: TRBV6-6
abundance: -
CDR3nt: TGTGCCAGCAGTTACTGGGGCGAGCAGTACTTC
CDR3aa: CASSYWGEQYF

d_gene: TRBD2
j_gene: TRBJ2-3
v_gene: TRBV12-3/TRBV12-4
abundance: few
CDR3nt: TGTGCCAGCCATCTGGGGACTAGCGGCACAGATACGCAGTATTTT
CDR3aa: CASHLGTSGTDTQYF

d_gene: -
j_gene: TRBJ2-3
v_gene: TRBV7-2
abundance: -
CDR3nt: TGTGCCAGCAGCTTAAGTGGTGGGAGACACACAGATACGCAGTATTTT
CDR3aa: CASSLSGGRHTDTQYF

d_gene: -
j_gene: TRBJ2-5
v_gene: TRBV27
abundance: few
CDR3nt: TGTGCCAGCAGTTGGGGGAGGCCCCAAGGGGGGACCCAGTACTTC
CDR3aa: CASSWGRPQGGTQYF

d_gene: -
j_gene: TRBJ1-1
v_gene: TRBV6-5
abundance: -
CDR3nt: TGTGCCAGCAGTTACCGGCGCCAGGGGAACACTGAAGCTTTCTTT
CDR3aa: CASSYRRQGNTEAFF

d_gene: TRBD2
j_gene: TRBJ2-3
v_gene: TRBV7-9
abundance: few
CDR3nt: TGTGCCAGCAGCTCCGACGGGATGGCGGGGGGGATCACAGATACGCAGTATTTT
CDR3aa: CASSSDGMAGGITDTQYF

d_gene: TRBD1
j_gene: TRBJ2-3
v_gene: TRBV12-3/TRBV12-4
abundance: few
CDR3nt: TGTGCCAGCAGTTTTCTGGGACAGGGGGTTCATACGCAGTATTTT
CDR3aa: CASSFLGQGVHTQYF

d_gene: -
j_gene: TRBJ1-1
v_gene: TRBV5-1
abundance: -
CDR3nt: TGCGCCAGCAGCTTGGATAGACAGCAACCGAACACTGAAGCTTTCTTT
CDR3aa: CASSLDRQQPNTEAFF

d_gene: -
j_gene: TRBJ2-1
v_gene: TRBV5-5
abundance: many
CDR3nt: TGTGCCAGCAGCTCCAGTTTGAGCTCCTACAATGAGCAGTTCTTC
CDR3aa: CASSSSLSSYNEQFF

d_gene: -
j_gene: TRBJ2-7
v_gene: TRBV4-1
abundance: -
CDR3nt: TGCGCCAGCAGCCCGGACGGGCCCTACGAGCAGTACTTC
CDR3aa: CASSPDGPYEQYF

d_gene: TRBD1
j_gene: TRBJ2-1
v_gene: TRBV15
abundance: -
CDR3nt: TGTGCCACCAGCAGCGACAGGGATTCCTACAATGAGCAGTTCTTC
CDR3aa: CATSSDRDSYNEQFF

d_gene: -
j_gene: TRBJ1-1
v_gene: TRBV12-3/TRBV12-4
abundance: -
CDR3nt: TGTGCCAGCAGTTTGGGCAGGAGCTTACGGAACACTGAAGCTTTCTTT
CDR3aa: CASSLGRSLRNTEAFF

d_gene: -
j_gene: TRBJ2-4
v_gene: TRBV11-2
abundance: -
CDR3nt: TGTGCCAGCAGCTCCGCCCTGACTAGTCCGGGTGTCGCCAAAAACATTCAGTACTTC
CDR3aa: CASSSALTSPGVAKNIQYF

d_gene: TRBD1
j_gene: TRBJ2-2
v_gene: TRBV4-3
abundance: -
CDR3nt: TGCGCCAGCAGCCAAGATATTTGGAAGGGGACAGGGGGGTCCGGGGAGCTGTTTTTT
CDR3aa: CASSQDIWKGTGGSGELFF

d_gene: TRBD1
j_gene: TRBJ2-5
v_gene: TRBV29-1
abundance: -
CDR3nt: TGCACCGCGGACAGGAACCAAGAGACCCAGTACTTC
CDR3aa: CTADRNQETQYF

d_gene: -
j_gene: TRBJ2-1
v_gene: TRBV24-1
abundance: -
CDR3nt: TGTGCCACCAGTGATCCCTCCGAGACTGGGCCCTACAATGAGCAGTTCTTC
CDR3aa: CATSDPSETGPYNEQFF

d_gene: TRBD2
j_gene: TRBJ2-5
v_gene: TRBV6-1
abundance: few
CDR3nt: TGTGCCAGCAGTGAGAGGCTTAGCGGGACTGGGACCCAGTACTTC
CDR3aa: CASSERLSGTGTQYF

d_gene: -
j_gene: TRBJ1-1
v_gene: TRBV7-9
abundance: -
CDR3nt: TGTGCCAGCAGCTTAGGATTAGGGCGTGAAGCTTTCTTT
CDR3aa: CASSLGLGREAFF

d_gene: -
j_gene: TRBJ1-2
v_gene: TRBV4-3
abundance: once
CDR3nt: TGCGCCAGCAGCCAAGTTGAAGGGACATTTTGGGGCTACACCTTC
CDR3aa: CASSQVEGTFWGYTF

d_gene: TRBD1
j_gene: TRBJ1-2
v_gene: TRBV27
abundance: many
CDR3nt: TGTGCCAGCAGCCCCAGGGGGTCTGCTGGCTACACCTTC
CDR3aa: CASSPRGSAGYTF

d_gene: TRBD2
j_gene: TRBJ2-5
v_gene: TRBV12-3/TRBV12-4
abundance: many
CDR3nt: TGTGCCAGCAGTCGTCGCCCGGGAGCGGGAGGTGGGGAGACCCAGTACTTC
CDR3aa: CASSRRPGAGGGETQYF

d_gene: TRBD2
j_gene: TRBJ2-5
v_gene: TRBV7-2
abundance: -
CDR3nt: TGTGCCAGCAGCTTAGTCCCCCCAGGGGCGGGAGGGACCCAGTACTTC
CDR3aa: CASSLVPPGAGGTQYF

d_gene: -
j_gene: TRBJ2-5
v_gene: TRBV27
abundance: many
CDR3nt: TGTGCCAGCAAATCCATGGCAGAGACCCAGTACTTC
CDR3aa: CASKSMAETQYF

d_gene: -
j_gene: TRBJ2-1
v_gene: TRBV5-5
abundance: few
CDR3nt: TGTGCCAGCAGCTTGGGGGTTTACGGCAATGAGCAGTTCTTC
CDR3aa: CASSLGVYGNEQFF